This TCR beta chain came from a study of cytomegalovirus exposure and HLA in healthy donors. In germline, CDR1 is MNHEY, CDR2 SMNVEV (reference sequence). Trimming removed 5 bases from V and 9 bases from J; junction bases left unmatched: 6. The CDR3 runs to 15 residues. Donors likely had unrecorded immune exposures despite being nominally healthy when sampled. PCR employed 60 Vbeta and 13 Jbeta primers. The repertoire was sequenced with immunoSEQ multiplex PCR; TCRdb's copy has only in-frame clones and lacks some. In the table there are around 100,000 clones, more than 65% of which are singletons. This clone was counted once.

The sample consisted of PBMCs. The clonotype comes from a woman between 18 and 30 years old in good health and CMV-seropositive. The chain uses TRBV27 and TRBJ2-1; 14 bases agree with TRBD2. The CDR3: CASSPRLAGGGEQFF. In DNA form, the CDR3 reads TGTGCCAGCAGTCCCCGACTAGCGGGAGGGGGTGAGCAGTTCTTC.